The present T cell receptor (beta chain) was sequenced within a study of OX40 agonist ivuxolimab in advanced cancers. General study findings and limits: The specificity for antigen of the expanded peripheral T cells was not determined. Clonal expansion was seen in CD4+ and CD8+ blood T cells by week 6 at 0.1 to 3.0 mg/kg.

As to this clone: No antigen is known for it. Its ends do not fully match the called genes, so a read error is possible.

Looked up from germline, CDR1 is LNHNV and CDR2 is YYDKDF (reference sequence). The CDR3 sequence is 14 residues long. Blood sampling was done at baseline, cycle 4 day 1, and cycle 7 day 1. Using immunoSEQ multiplex PCR, the repertoire was profiled, and TCRdb retains in-frame clones only, with some absent. This table has 75,000 to 80,000 clones, roughly 87% appearing once. The sequence derives from an adult with an advanced solid tumor such as melanoma, head and neck, liver or kidney cancer. Sequenced here: CD4+ or CD8+ T cells sorted from blood, sampled in a trial of the OX40 agonist ivuxolimab. The chain has TRBV15 and TRBJ2-1, with 8 bases lining up with TRBD2. The CDR3 DNA reads TGTGCCACCAGCAGAGGTGGGGGGGAGCGGGGGCGCATCTTC. As protein: CATSRGGGERGRIF.